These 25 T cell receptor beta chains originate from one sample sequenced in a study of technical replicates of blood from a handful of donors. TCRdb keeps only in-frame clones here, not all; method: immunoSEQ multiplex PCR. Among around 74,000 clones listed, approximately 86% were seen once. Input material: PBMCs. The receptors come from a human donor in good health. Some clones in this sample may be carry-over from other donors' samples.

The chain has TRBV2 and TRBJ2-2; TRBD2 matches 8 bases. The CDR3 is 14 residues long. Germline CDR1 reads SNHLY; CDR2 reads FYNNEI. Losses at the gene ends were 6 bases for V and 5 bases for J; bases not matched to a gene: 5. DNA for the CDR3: TGTGCCAGCAGGGCGGGGGGTGGAACCGGGGAGCTGTTTTTT. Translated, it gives CASRAGGGTGELFF.

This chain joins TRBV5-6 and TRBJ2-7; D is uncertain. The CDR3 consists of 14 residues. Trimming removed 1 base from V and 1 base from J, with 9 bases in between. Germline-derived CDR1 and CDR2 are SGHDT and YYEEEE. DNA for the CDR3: TGTGCCAGCAGCTTGTATTTCTCGTCCTACGAGCAGTACTTC. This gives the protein CASSLYFSSYEQYF.

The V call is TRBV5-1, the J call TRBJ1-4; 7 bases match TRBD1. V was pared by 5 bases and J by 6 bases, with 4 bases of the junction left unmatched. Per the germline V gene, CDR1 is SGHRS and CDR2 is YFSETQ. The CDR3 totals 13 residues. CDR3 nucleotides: TGCGCCAGCAGAAATGACAGGGATGAAAAACTGTTTTTT. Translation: CASRNDRDEKLFF.

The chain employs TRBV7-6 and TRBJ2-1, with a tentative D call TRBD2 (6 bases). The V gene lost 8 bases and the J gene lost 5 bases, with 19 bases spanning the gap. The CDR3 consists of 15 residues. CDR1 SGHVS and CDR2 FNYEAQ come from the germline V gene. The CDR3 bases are TGTGCCAGCTCCGTCACCCGGGAGACAGACAATGAGCAGTTCTTC. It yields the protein CASSVTRETDNEQFF.

CDR3 loop: CASSRGGVSYEQYF. The CDR3 bases are TGTGCCAGCAGCCGGGGCGGGGTCTCCTACGAGCAGTACTTC. The chain links TRBV14 to TRBJ2-7, with a possible D match to TRBD2 (6 bases). V lost 4 bases and J lost 0, with 10 bases in between. The length of the CDR3 is 14 residues. Germline CDR1 is SGHDN and CDR2 is FVKESK.

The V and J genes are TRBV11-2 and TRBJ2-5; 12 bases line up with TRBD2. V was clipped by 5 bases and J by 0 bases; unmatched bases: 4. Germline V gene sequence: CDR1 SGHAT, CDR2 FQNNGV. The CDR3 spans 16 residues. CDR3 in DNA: TGTGCCAGCAGCGGCTGGACTAGCGGGAACCAAGAGACCCAGTACTTC. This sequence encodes CASSGWTSGNQETQYF.

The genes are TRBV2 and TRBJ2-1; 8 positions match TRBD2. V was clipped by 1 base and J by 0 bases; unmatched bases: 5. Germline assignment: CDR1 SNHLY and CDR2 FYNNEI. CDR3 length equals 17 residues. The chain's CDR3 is CASSEGVAGSSYNEQFF. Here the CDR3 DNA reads TGTGCCAGCAGTGAAGGCGTAGCGGGGAGCTCCTACAATGAGCAGTTCTTC.

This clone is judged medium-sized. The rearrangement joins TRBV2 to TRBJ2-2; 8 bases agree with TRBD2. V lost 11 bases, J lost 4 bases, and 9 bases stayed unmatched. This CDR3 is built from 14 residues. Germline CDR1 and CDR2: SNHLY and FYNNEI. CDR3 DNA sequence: TGTGCCGCCTCCGGGAGGGCCTTCACCGGGGAGCTGTTTTTT. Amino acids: CAASGRAFTGELFF.

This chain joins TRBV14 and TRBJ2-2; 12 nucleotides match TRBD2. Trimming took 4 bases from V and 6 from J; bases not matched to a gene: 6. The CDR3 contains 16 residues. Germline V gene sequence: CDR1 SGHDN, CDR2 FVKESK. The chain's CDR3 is CASSRPLAGGSGELFF. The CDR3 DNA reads TGTGCCAGCAGCCGACCGCTAGCGGGGGGGTCCGGGGAGCTGTTTTTT.

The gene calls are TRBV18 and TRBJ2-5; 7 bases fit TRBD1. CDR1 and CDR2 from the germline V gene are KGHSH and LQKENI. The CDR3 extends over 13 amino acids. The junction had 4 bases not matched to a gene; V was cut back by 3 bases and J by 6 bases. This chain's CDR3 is CASSPTGDKTQYF. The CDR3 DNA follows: TGTGCCAGCTCACCTACAGGGGACAAGACCCAGTACTTC.

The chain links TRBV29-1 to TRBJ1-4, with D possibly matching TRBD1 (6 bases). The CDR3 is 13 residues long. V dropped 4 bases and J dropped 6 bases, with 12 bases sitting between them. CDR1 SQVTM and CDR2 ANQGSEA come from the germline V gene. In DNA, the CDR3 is TGCAGCGTTGGGACAGTTAGATATGAAAAACTGTTTTTT. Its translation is CSVGTVRYEKLFF.

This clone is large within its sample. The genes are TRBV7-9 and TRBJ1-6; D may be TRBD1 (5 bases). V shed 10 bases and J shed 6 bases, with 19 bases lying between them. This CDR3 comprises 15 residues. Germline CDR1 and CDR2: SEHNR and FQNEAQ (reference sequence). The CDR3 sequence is CATHGPTAINSPLHF. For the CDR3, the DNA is TGTGCCACCCACGGTCCGACAGCCATTAATTCACCCCTCCACTTT.

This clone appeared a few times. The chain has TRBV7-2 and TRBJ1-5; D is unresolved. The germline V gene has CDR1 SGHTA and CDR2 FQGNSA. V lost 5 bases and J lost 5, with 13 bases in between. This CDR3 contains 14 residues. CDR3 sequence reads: CASSVDGADQPQHF. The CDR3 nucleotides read TGTGCCAGCAGCGTTGATGGTGCGGATCAGCCCCAGCATTTT.

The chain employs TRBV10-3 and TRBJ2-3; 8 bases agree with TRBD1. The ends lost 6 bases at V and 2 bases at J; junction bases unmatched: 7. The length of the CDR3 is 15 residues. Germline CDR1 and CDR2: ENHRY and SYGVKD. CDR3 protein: CAISQGARNTDTQYF. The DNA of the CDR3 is TGTGCCATCAGCCAGGGGGCGCGAAACACAGATACGCAGTATTTT.

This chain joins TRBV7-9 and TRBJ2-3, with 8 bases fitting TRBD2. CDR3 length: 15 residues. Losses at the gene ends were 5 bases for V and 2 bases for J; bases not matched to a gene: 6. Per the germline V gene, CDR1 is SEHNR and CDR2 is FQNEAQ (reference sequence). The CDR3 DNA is TGTGCCAGCAGCATAACTAGCGGAGCCACAGATACGCAGTATTTT. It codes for CASSITSGATDTQYF.

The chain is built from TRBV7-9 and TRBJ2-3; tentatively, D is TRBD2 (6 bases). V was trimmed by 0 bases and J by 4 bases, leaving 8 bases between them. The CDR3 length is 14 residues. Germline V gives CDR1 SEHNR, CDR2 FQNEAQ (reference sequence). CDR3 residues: CASSLADYADTQYF. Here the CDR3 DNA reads TGTGCCAGCAGCTTAGCGGACTACGCAGATACGCAGTATTTT.

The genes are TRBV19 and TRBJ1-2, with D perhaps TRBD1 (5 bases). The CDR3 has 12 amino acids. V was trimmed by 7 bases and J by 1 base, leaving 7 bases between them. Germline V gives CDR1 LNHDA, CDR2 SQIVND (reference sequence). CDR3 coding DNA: TGTGCCAGTACTGACAGTAACTATGGCTACACCTTC. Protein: CASTDSNYGYTF.

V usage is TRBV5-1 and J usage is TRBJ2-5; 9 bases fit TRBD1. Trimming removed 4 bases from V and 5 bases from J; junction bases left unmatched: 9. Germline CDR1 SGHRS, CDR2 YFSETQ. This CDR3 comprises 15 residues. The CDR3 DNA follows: TGCGCCAGCAGCCTGATTCCGGGACAGGGCGAGACCCAGTACTTC. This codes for CASSLIPGQGETQYF. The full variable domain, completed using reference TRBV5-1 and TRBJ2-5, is KAGVTQTPRYLIKTRGQQVTLSCSPISGHRSVSWYQQTPGQGLQFLFEYFSETQRNKGNFPGRFSGRQFSNSRSEMNVSTLELGDSALYLCASSLIPGQGETQYFGPGTRLLVL.

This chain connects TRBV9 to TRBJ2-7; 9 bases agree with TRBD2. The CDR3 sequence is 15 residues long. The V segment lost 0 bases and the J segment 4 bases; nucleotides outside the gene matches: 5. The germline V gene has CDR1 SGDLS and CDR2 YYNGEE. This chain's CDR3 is CASSVASGRLYEQYF. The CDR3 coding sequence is TGTGCCAGCAGCGTAGCCAGCGGGAGGCTTTACGAGCAGTACTTC.

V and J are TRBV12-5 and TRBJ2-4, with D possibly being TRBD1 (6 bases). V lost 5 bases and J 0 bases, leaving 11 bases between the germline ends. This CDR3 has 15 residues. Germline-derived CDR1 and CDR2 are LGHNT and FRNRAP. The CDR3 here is CASGEGGIAKNIQYF. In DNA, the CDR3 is TGTGCTAGTGGTGAAGGGGGTATAGCCAAAAACATTCAGTACTTC. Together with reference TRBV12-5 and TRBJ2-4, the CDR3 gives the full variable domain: DARVTQTPRHKVTEMGQEVTMRCQPILGHNTVFWYRQTMMQGLELLAYFRNRAPLDDSGMPKDRFSAEMPDATLATLKIQPSEPRDSAVYFCASGEGGIAKNIQYFGAGTRLSVL.

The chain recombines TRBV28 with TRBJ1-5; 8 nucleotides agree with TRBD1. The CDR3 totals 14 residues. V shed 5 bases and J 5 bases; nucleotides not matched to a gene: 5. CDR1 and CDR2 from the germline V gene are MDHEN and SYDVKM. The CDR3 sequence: CASSRTGIYQPQHF. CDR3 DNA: TGTGCCAGCAGTCGGACAGGGATTTATCAGCCCCAGCATTTT.

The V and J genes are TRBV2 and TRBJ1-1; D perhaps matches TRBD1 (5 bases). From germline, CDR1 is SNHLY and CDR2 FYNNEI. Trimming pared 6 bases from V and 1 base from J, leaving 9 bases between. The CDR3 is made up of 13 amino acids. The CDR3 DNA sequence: TGTGCCAGCAGGGGGCGAGGGAACACTGAAGCTTTCTTT. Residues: CASRGRGNTEAFF.

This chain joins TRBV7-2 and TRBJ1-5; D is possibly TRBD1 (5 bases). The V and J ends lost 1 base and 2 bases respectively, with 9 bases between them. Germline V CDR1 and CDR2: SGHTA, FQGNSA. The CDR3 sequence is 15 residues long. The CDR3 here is CASSLVVGGNQPQHF. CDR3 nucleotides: TGTGCCAGCAGCTTAGTCGTAGGGGGCAATCAGCCCCAGCATTTT.

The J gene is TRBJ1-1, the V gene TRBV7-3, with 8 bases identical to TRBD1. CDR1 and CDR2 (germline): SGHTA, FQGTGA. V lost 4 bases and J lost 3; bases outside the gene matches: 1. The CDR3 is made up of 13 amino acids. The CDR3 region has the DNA TGTGCCAGCAGCTGGGGACAGGACACTGAAGCTTTCTTT. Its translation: CASSWGQDTEAFF.

The DNA of the CDR3 is TGTGCCAGCAGAACAACAGCCAGGGAGACCCAGTACTTC. Its protein product is CASRTTARETQYF. This chain joins TRBV6-5 and TRBJ2-5; D call uncertain. Trimming removed 6 bases at V and 5 bases at J, with 13 bases between. Per germline, CDR1 MNHEY and CDR2 SVGAGI. The CDR3 runs 13 residues.